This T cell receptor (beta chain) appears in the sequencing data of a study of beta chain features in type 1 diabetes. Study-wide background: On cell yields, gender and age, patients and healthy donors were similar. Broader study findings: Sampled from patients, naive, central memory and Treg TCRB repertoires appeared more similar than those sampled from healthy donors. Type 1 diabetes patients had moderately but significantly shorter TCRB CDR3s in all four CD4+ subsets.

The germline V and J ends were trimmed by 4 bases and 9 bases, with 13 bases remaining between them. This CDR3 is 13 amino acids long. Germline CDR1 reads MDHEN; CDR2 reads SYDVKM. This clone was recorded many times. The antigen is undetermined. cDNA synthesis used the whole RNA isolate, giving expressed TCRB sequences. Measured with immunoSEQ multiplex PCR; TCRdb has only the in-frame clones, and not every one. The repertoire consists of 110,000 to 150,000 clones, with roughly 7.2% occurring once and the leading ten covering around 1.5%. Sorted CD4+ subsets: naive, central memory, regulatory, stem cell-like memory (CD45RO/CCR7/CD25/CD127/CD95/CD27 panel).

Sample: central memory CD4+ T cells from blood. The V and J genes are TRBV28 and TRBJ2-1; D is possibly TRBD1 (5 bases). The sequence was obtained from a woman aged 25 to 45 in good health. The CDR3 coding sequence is TGTGCCAGCAGTTCACCTAGGGGTGGTGAGCAGTTCTTC. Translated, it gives CASSSPRGGEQFF.